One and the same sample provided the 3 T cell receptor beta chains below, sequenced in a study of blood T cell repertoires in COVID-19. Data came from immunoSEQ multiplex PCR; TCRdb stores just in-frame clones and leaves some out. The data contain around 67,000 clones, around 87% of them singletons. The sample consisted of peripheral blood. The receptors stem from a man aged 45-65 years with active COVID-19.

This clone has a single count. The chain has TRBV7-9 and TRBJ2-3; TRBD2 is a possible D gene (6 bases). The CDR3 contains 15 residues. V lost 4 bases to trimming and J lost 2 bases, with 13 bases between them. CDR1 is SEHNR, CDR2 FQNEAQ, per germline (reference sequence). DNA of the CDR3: TGTGCCAGCAGCTCCCCAGCGGGCCCCACAGATACGCAGTATTTT. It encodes CASSSPAGPTDTQYF.

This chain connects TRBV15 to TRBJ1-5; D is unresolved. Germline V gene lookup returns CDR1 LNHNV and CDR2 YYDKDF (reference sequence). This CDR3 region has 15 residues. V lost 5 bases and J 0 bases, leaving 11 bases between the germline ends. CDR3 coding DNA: TGTGCCACCAGCGGTTCAGGTCTTAGCAATCAGCCCCAGCATTTT. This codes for CATSGSGLSNQPQHF.

CDR3 sequence (DNA): TGTGCCAGCAGTTCCTTAGCGGGAGGATTGGGAGAGCAGTACTTC. It yields the protein CASSSLAGGLGEQYF. This chain uses TRBV27 with TRBJ2-7; 10 nucleotides align to TRBD2. This CDR3 is 15 amino acids long. Germline trimming cut 4 bases from V and 7 bases from J; bases unmatched to any gene: 10. Germline V CDR1 and CDR2: MNHEY, SMNVEV (reference sequence).